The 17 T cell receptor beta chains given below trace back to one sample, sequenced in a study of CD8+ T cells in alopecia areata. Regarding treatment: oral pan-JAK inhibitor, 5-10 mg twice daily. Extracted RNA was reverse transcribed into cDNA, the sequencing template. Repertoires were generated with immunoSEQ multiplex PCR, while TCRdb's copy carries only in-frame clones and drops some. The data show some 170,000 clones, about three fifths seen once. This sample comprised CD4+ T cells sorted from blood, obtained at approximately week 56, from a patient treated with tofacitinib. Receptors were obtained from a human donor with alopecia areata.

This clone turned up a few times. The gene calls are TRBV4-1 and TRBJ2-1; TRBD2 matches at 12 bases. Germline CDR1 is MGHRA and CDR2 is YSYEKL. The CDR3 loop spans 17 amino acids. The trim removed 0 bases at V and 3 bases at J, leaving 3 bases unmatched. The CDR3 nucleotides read TGCGCCAGCAGCCAAGATACTAGCGGGGGGCACTACAATGAGCAGTTCTTC. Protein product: CASSQDTSGGHYNEQFF.

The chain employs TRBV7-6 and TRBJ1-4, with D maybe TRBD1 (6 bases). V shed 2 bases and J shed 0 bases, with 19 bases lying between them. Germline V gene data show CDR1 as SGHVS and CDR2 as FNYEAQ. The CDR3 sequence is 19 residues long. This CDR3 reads CASSLLGLGQSTTNEKLFF. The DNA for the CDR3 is TGTGCCAGCAGCTTATTAGGGCTTGGACAGTCGACAACTAATGAAAAACTGTTTTTT.

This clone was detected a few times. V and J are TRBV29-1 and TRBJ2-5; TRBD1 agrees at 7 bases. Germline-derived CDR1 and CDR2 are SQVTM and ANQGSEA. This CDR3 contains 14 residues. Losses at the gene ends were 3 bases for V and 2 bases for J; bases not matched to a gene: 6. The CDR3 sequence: CSVDLRGSQETQYF. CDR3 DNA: TGCAGCGTTGACCTCAGGGGGTCTCAAGAGACCCAGTACTTC. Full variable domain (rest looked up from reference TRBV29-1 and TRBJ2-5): SAVISQKPSRDICQRGTSLTIQCQVDSQVTMMFWYRQQPGQSLTLIATANQGSEATYESGFVIDKFPISRPNLTFSTLTVSNMSPEDSSIYLCSVDLRGSQETQYFGPGTRLLVL.

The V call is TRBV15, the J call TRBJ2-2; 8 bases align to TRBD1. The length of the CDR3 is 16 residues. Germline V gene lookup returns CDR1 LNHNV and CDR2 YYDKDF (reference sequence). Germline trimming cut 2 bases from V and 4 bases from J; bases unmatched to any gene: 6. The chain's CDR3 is CATSRPTGDATGELFF. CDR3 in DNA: TGTGCCACCAGCAGACCGACAGGGGACGCCACCGGGGAGCTGTTTTTT. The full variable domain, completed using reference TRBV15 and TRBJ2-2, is DAMVIQNPRYQVTQFGKPVTLSCSQTLNHNVMYWYQQKSSQAPKLLFHYYDKDFNNEADTPDNFQSRRPNTSFCFLDIRSPGLGDTAMYLCATSRPTGDATGELFFGEGSRLTVL.

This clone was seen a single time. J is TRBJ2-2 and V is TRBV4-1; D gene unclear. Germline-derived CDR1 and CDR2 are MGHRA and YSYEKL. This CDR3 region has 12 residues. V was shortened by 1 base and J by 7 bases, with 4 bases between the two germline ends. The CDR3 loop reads CASSQVVGELFF. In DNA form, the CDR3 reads TGCGCCAGCAGCCAAGTAGTCGGGGAGCTGTTTTTT.

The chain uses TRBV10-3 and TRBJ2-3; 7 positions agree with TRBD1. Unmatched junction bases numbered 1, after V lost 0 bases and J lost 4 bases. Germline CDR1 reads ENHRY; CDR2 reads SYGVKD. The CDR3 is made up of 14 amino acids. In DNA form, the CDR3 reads TGTGCCATCAGTGAGTCGCAGGGGGCAGATACGCAGTATTTT. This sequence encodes CAISESQGADTQYF.

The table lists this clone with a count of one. CDR3 sequence reads: CASSGWDNQETQYF. CDR3 nucleotides: TGTGCCAGCAGTGGATGGGACAACCAAGAGACCCAGTACTTC. V is TRBV25-1 and J is TRBJ2-5, with a tentative D call TRBD1 (6 bases). Trimming removed 4 bases from V and 0 bases from J, with 9 bases in between. The CDR3 covers 14 residues. Germline V gene sequence: CDR1 MGHDK, CDR2 SYGVNS.

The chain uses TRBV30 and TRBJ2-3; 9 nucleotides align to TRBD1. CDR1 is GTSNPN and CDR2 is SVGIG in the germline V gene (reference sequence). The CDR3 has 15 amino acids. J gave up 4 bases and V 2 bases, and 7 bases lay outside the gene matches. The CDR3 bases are TGTGCCTGGAGTCCTGGGGACAGGGAGGCAGATACGCAGTATTTT. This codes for CAWSPGDREADTQYF.

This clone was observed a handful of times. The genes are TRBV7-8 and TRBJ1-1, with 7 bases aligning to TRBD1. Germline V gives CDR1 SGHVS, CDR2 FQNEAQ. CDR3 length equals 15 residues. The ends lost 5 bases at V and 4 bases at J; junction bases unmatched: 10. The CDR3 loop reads CASSEPLRGSTEAFF. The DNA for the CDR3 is TGTGCCAGCAGCGAACCGCTCAGGGGGAGCACTGAAGCTTTCTTT.

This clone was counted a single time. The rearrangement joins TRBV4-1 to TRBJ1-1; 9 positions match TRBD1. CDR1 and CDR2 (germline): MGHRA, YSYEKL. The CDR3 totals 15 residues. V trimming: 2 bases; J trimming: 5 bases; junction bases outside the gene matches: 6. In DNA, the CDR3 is TGCGCCAGCAGCCAAACCCGACAGGGGGGAACTGAAGCTTTCTTT. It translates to CASSQTRQGGTEAFF.

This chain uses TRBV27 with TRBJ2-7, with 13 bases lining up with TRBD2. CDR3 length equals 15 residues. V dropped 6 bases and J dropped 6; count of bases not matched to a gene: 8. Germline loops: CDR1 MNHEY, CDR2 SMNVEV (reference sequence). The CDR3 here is CASSHPGLAGSEQYF. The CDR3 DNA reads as TGTGCCAGCAGCCACCCGGGACTAGCGGGGAGCGAGCAGTACTTC.

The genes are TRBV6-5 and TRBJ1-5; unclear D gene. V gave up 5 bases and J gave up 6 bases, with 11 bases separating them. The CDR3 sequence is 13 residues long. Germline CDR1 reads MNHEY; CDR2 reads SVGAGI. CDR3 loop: CASSPRWGQPQHF. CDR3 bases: TGTGCCAGCAGTCCGAGGTGGGGTCAGCCCCAGCATTTT.

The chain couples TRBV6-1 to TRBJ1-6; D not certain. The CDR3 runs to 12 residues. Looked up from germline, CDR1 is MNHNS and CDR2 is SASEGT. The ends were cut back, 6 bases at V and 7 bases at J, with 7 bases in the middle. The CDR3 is CASREINSPLHF. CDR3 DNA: TGTGCCAGCAGGGAGATCAATTCACCCCTCCACTTT.

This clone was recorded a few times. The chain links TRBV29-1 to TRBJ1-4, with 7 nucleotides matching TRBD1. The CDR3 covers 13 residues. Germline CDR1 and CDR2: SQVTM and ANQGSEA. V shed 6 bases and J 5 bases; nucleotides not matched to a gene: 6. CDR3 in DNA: TGCAGCGTCCGGGACAGATCCAATGAAAAACTGTTTTTT. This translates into CSVRDRSNEKLFF.

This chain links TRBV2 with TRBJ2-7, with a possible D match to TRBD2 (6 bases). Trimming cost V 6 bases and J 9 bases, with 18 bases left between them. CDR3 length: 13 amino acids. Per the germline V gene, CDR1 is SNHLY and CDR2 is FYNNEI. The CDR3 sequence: CASSDTRKAGQYF. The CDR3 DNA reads TGTGCCAGCAGCGACACTAGGAAAGCGGGGCAGTACTTC.

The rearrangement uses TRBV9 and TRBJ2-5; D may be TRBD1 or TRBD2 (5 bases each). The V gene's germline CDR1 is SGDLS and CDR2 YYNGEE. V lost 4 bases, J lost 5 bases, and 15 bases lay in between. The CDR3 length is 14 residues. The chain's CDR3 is CASSWGGEGETQYF. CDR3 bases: TGTGCCAGCAGCTGGGGTGGCGAGGGGGAGACCCAGTACTTC.

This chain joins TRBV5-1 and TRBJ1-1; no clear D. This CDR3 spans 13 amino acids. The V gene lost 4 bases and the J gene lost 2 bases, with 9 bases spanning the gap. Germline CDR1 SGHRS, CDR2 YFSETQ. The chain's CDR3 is CASSGSSNTEAFF. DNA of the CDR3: TGCGCCAGCAGCGGATCCTCAAACACTGAAGCTTTCTTT.